The 5 T cell receptor beta chains below come from one sample, sequenced in a study of technical replicates of blood from a few donors. Method: immunoSEQ multiplex PCR; TCRdb's copy keeps in-frame clones and lacks some. The sample has tens of thousands of clones, roughly 98% seen once. The specimen sequenced was T cells isolated from PBMCs. Receptor source: a human donor in good health.

This clone was detected once. The chain combines TRBV7-4 with TRBJ1-4; TRBD1 matches at 8 bases. Trimming cost V 5 bases and J 0 bases; bases outside gene matches: 11. CDR3 length equals 18 residues. Looked up from germline, CDR1 is SGHVT and CDR2 is SQSDAQ. CDR3 sequence (DNA): TGTGCCAGCAGCCCATATCACAGGGGGGTGGCAACTAATGAAAAACTGTTTTTT. Protein sequence: CASSPYHRGVATNEKLFF.

This clone was seen a single time. This chain uses TRBV2 with TRBJ2-1; D gene ambiguous. The length of the CDR3 is 15 residues. V lost 4 bases, J lost 0 bases, and 10 bases lay in between. Germline CDR1 is SNHLY and CDR2 is FYNNEI. The CDR3 protein is CASSVPASSYNEQFF. The CDR3 nucleotides are TGTGCCAGCAGTGTCCCCGCCAGCTCCTACAATGAGCAGTTCTTC.

The genes are TRBV7-9 and TRBJ2-7, with D possibly matching TRBD1 (6 bases). The CDR3 totals 15 residues. The germline V gene encodes CDR1 SEHNR and CDR2 FQNEAQ (reference sequence). V dropped 5 bases and J dropped 0 bases, with 14 bases sitting between them. CDR3 nucleotide sequence: TGTGCCAGCAGCCCGAGGACAGCCAACTCCTACGAGCAGTACTTC. Translation gives CASSPRTANSYEQYF.

The chain employs TRBV4-1 and TRBJ1-1; D unclear. The CDR3 length is 19 residues. Per the germline V gene, CDR1 is MGHRA and CDR2 is YSYEKL. Trimming shortened V by 5 bases and J by 0 bases, and 25 bases separated the two germline ends. CDR3 in amino acids: CASSFPSFSGKRMNTEAFF. In nucleotides, the CDR3 is TGCGCCAGCAGCTTTCCTTCCTTCTCGGGGAAGAGGATGAACACTGAAGCTTTCTTT.

The chain employs TRBV9 and TRBJ2-3, with a possible D match to TRBD1 (6 bases). The CDR3 contains 15 residues. Germline V gene data show CDR1 as SGDLS and CDR2 as YYNGEE. Trimming stripped 0 bases from V and 5 bases from J, with 13 bases between. The CDR3 bases are TGTGCCAGCAGCGTAGGTCCAGGGGAAAGAGATACGCAGTATTTT. Amino acid sequence: CASSVGPGERDTQYF.